This paragraph reports one TCR beta chain. The data were taken from a study of blood T cell repertoires in COVID-19. Study at large: COVID-19 samples collected from the United States, Italy and Spain covered acute and convalescent phases. T cells, B-cell-depleted T cells, or PBMCs provided the cDNA or gDNA that served as material.

The authors' processing: Reference gene primer amplification yielded estimated nucleated cell counts. TCRdb's copy holds only in-frame clones and misses some; the assay was immunoSEQ multiplex PCR. D and trimming were read from the DNA, whereas the V and J calls and clone size are those reported in that table. The table includes under 450,000 clones, around 87% detected once. Germline values: CDR1 SNHLY, CDR2 FYNNEI. Germline trimming cut 8 bases from V and 2 bases from J; bases unmatched to any gene: 14. CDR3 length: 17 amino acids. Participants reported their clinical history, and cohort assignment relied on those reports.

This sequence originates from a man aged 30 to 45 who had recovered from COVID-19. The chain uses TRBV2 and TRBJ1-5; 8 bases agree with TRBD1. Material: PBMCs or T cells enriched from blood (not recorded which). CDR3 DNA sequence: TGTGCCAGCCTGGACAGGGCTTACGGTTTGGGCAATCAGCCCCAGCATTTT. Translating it yields CASLDRAYGLGNQPQHF.